Listed below are T cell receptor beta chains from one sample, sequenced in a study of T cell repertoires in cytomegalovirus infection. These receptors have no known antigen. Each CDR3 protein is one row after TCRdb ran MiXCR on the reads. The table records 700,000 to 850,000 distinct CDR3 sequences, 32% of them present only once. The input for sequencing was cultured CD8+ T cells from PBMCs, taken from culture after CMV antigen stimulation. These receptors came from a human donor in good health (CMV status not recorded). Some clones in this sample may be carry-over from other donors' samples. Both conserved end residues are part of each CDR3. Some rows mark clone size as missing; the rest say once, few, many or name a class of expanded clone.

size	V	J	CDR3
few	TRBV5-1	TRBJ2-1	CASSGGPGTANPVPAGTEQFF
once	TRBV6-6	TRBJ2-5	CASSYLSGDSETQYF
.	TRBV29-1	TRBJ2-3	CSFDGGPSTDTQYF
.	TRBV20-1	TRBJ1-6	CSATGQGSSYNSPLHF
few	TRBV6-2/TRBV6-3	TRBJ2-1	CASSRFRGRVDEQFF
.	TRBV28	TRBJ1-1	CASRPLRDAGTEAFF
.	TRBV6-2/TRBV6-3	TRBJ1-4	CASSSGPGVEKLFF
few	TRBV11-2	TRBJ2-3	CASRQVSTDTQYF
.	TRBV19	TRBJ2-1	CASSFSGAFYNEQFF
few	TRBV7-6	TRBJ2-1	CVSSLGASSYNEQFF
.	TRBV27	TRBJ1-4	CASSPRTAANEKLFF
many	TRBV7-6	TRBJ2-5	CASSPETETQYF
.	TRBV9	TRBJ2-2	CASSVSGAANTGELFF
.	TRBV2	TRBJ2-1	CASSDLGGGNNEQFF
few	TRBV6-5	TRBJ2-1	CASSSTGGFYNEQFF
.	TRBV7-9	TRBJ1-4	CANSPTQSGNEKLFF
.	TRBV15	TRBJ2-1	CATSRSHNEQFF
.	TRBV19	TRBJ1-1	CASSIGPEGIWTEAFF
few	TRBV19	TRBJ1-6	CASSVGDTNSPLHF
.	TRBV4-1	TRBJ2-1	CASSRDPRDRVNEQFF
.	TRBV9	TRBJ2-1	CASSVGLAGLRNEQFF
few	TRBV4-3	TRBJ2-1	CASSQDQGAINEQFF
.	TRBV7-8	TRBJ1-3	CASSPWTAFSGNTIYF
.	TRBV5-6	TRBJ1-1	CASSHPGQGLTEAFF
few	TRBV12-3/TRBV12-4	TRBJ1-5	CASSSQGIFEPQHF
many	TRBV12-3/TRBV12-4	TRBJ2-3	CASSLARTDTQYF
.	TRBV12-3/TRBV12-4	TRBJ2-1	CASQGDSYNEQFF
.	TRBV12-3/TRBV12-4	TRBJ2-3	CASSLKGQRTDTQYF
few	TRBV13	TRBJ1-2	CASTRQGDLGYTF
few	TRBV20-1	TRBJ1-1	CSATIPGNTEAFF
.	TRBV7-2	TRBJ2-3	CANSVTGGATDTQYF
many	TRBV7-8	TRBJ1-1	CASSPRGGHTEAFF
many	TRBV6-1	TRBJ1-3	CASKASGNTIYF
few	TRBV12-3/TRBV12-4	TRBJ2-3	CASSLGGAADTQYF
many	TRBV7-6	TRBJ1-5	CASSLKTESDQPQHF
.	TRBV12-3/TRBV12-4	TRBJ2-1	CASSSGTPNF
.	TRBV15	TRBJ1-2	CATSRDREANYGYTF
once	TRBV7-9	TRBJ2-7	CASSLSRDYLWAEQYF
.	TRBV7-9	TRBJ2-1	CASSLGSSGDPGQFF
.	TRBV15	TRBJ1-5	CATSRDQGTAQPQHF
once	TRBV15	TRBJ1-1	CATSRVGDWGTEAFF
.	TRBV9	TRBJ1-1	CASSMTSGVNTEAFF
.	TRBV10-1	TRBJ2-2	CASSDADTNTGELFF
once	TRBV12-3/TRBV12-4	TRBJ1-2	CASSWGRLSIYGYTF
.	TRBV27	TRBJ2-1	CASSYSRDWEQFF
.	TRBV19	TRBJ1-1	CASSIAMVNTEAFF
few	TRBV6-2/TRBV6-3	TRBJ1-1	CASSRTGGLGEAFF
few	TRBV4-3	TRBJ2-1	CASSQDAVGSYNEQFF
many	TRBV12-3/TRBV12-4	TRBJ1-2	CASRQSSGGDYGYTF
.	TRBV6-5	TRBJ2-2	CASSYSGGRNTGELFF
.	TRBV6-6	TRBJ1-1	CASSGPQEEVTEAFF
.	TRBV6-5	TRBJ2-4	CASSYSTPDWSGNIQYF
few	TRBV7-6	TRBJ1-1	CASSLAPSPRNTEAFF